One TCR beta chain is described in this entry. What antigen it recognizes has not been identified. No qualities accompany the bases; no much larger clone lies one base away. This sample stems from a study of T cell responses to AZD1222 COVID-19 vaccine (dated by TCRdb to about 2021). About the study as a whole: AZD1222 recipients whose second dose came at about 4 weeks and those whose second dose came at about 12 weeks were combined into one group, since spike-specific TCR depth and breadth did not differ between the two schedules. A total of under 250 trial participants underwent TCR sequencing, of whom about 200 had received two doses of AZD1222 and some 25 had received two doses of the MenACWY control vaccine. Trial participants were enrolled into age subgroups of 18-55, 56-69 and 70-plus years, which contained approximately 150, 30 and 60 TCR-sequenced participants, respectively.

Looking up the germline V gene yields CDR1 SGHRS and CDR2 YFSETQ. The CDR3 numbers 16 residues from cysteine through phenylalanine. Only the CDR3 portion is preserved as DNA: 48 bases, with reading frame beginning at the first base. The germline V and J ends show losses of 0 bases and 1 base respectively, and no gene match explains 3 bases of the junction. The sample's time point label, decoded: baseline before first vaccination. Vaccinee samples were obtained from the UK trials COV001 and COV002, which included a single-blind randomized controlled phase 2/3 trial of AZD1222 (ChAdOx1 nCoV-19) in healthy adults. Trial participant PBMC samples were collected at day 0 and day 28 after the second dose for TCRbeta chain sequencing. What the research found in general, with its limitations: No day 14 peak-response samples were available, so repertoires were characterized only after the peak T cell response. CD4 TCRs associated with the vaccine covered the entire spike protein, and the dominant responses were in regions 160-218 and 743-854. Only a handful of AZD1222 recipients were SARS-CoV-2 seropositive at baseline, limiting conclusions about previously exposed vaccinees. Participants were mostly white British and included more females than males, and it was suggested by the authors that clonal diversity may have been underestimated. A significant rise in spike-specific TCR breadth and depth was observed after two AZD1222 doses relative to day 0 and relative to MenACWY recipients. Reportedly, close to half of the unique spike-specific TCRs recognized epitopes lying outside the regions that are mutated in the B.1.351 and B.1.1.7 variants. In the small 56-69-year group, the increase in depth fell short of significance, most likely because of low power.

The CDR3 regions of human TCRbeta chains were subjected to immunosequencing. Under the source paper's analysis protocol: Repertoire TCRs were checked for matches against a reference library of SARS-CoV-2-specific TCRs that had been generated using the MIRA antigen-specificity platform. Breadth was defined as the fraction of unique TCRs that were SARS-CoV-2-associated. Depth was defined as the fraction of total T cells that were SARS-CoV-2-associated. Using the MIRA data, each spike-specific TCR was mapped to the spike region that the TCR reacts to and placed in a CD4 or CD8 class. Log10-transformed breadth and depth values were compared by one-way ANOVA with Sidak's multiple comparisons tests. In its TCRdb copy, this immuneACCESS table keeps in-frame sequences only and misses some clones. Where compared with another copy, unresolved V genes explain less than half of these, and the others have no known cause. V, J and clone size reflect that table, while D and trimming were determined from the DNA. For this sample there are some 150,000 clones; 85% to 95% appear just once. The ten largest clones represent less than 2% of the sample.

The receptor was isolated from an adult in good health. Sequencing used peripheral blood, obtained on day 0 of AZD1222 vaccination. The receptor chain draws on TRBV5-1 and TRBJ2-3, with 9 middle bases fitting TRBD2. In nucleotides, the sequence is TGCGCCAGCAGCTTGGCTAGCGGGATGGGCACAGATACGCAGTATTTT. This yields the protein CASSLASGMGTDTQYF.